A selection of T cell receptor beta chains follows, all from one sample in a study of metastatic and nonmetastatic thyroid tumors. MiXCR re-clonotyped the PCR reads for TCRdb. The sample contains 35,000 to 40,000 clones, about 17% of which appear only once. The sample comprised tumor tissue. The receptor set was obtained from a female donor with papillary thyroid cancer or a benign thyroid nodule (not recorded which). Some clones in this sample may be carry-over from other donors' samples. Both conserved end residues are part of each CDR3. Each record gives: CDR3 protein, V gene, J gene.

cdr3_aa: CAWSVGVGAQFF
v_call: TRBV30
j_call: TRBJ2-1

cdr3_aa: CASRPGQGLWETQYF
v_call: TRBV28
j_call: TRBJ2-5

cdr3_aa: CSAREFTEEETQYF
v_call: TRBV20-1
j_call: TRBJ2-5

cdr3_aa: CASSGTRTGSYTDTQYF
v_call: TRBV19
j_call: TRBJ2-3

cdr3_aa: CASRQSRTDLYNEQFF
v_call: TRBV27
j_call: TRBJ2-1

cdr3_aa: CASSWGNEQFF
v_call: TRBV5-5
j_call: TRBJ2-1

cdr3_aa: CASSSHGGGTGELFF
v_call: TRBV9
j_call: TRBJ2-2

cdr3_aa: CASRTGQDYNEAFF
v_call: TRBV6-1
j_call: TRBJ1-1

cdr3_aa: CASSGRTTSLYNEQFF
v_call: TRBV3-1
j_call: TRBJ2-1

cdr3_aa: CASSRASGSSYNEQFF
v_call: TRBV7-2
j_call: TRBJ2-1

cdr3_aa: CATSGQNAGELFF
v_call: TRBV19
j_call: TRBJ2-2

cdr3_aa: CASSFTTQEAQYF
v_call: TRBV5-1
j_call: TRBJ2-5

cdr3_aa: CAIGMGLSNQPQHF
v_call: TRBV2
j_call: TRBJ1-5

cdr3_aa: CAWERQNEKLFF
v_call: TRBV30
j_call: TRBJ1-4

cdr3_aa: CSARDSRATAGLQPQHF
v_call: TRBV20-1
j_call: TRBJ1-5

cdr3_aa: CASSPLPAGGLGGELFF
v_call: TRBV5-1
j_call: TRBJ2-2

cdr3_aa: CASSPRRLAGAGTDTQYF
v_call: TRBV18
j_call: TRBJ2-3

cdr3_aa: CSARGGPGDALSENSPLHF
v_call: TRBV20-1
j_call: TRBJ1-6

cdr3_aa: CASSWGQGQEQFF
v_call: TRBV5-4
j_call: TRBJ2-1

cdr3_aa: CASSAGLGQGDYEQYF
v_call: TRBV7-9
j_call: TRBJ2-7

cdr3_aa: CAWAYGVRKEETQYF
v_call: TRBV30
j_call: TRBJ2-5

cdr3_aa: CASSYSYMGLRETQYF
v_call: TRBV6-5
j_call: TRBJ2-5

cdr3_aa: CAIRTGTLNTGELFF
v_call: TRBV10-3
j_call: TRBJ2-2